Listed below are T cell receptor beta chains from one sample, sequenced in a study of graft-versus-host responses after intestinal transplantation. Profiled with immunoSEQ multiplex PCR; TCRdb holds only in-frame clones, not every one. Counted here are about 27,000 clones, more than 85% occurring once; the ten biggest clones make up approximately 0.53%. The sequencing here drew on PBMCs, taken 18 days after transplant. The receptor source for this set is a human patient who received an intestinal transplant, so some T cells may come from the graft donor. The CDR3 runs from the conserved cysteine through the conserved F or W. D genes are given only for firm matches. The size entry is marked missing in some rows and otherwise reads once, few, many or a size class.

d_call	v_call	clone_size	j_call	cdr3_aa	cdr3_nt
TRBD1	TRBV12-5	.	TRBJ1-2	CASGLEGALGAYGYTF	TGTGCTAGTGGTTTGGAGGGGGCCCTGGGGGCTTATGGCTACACCTTC
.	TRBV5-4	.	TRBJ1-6	CASSLFAGNSPLHF	TGTGCCAGCAGCTTGTTTGCCGGGAATTCACCCCTCCACTTT
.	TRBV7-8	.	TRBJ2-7	CASSLSILIGGAYEQYF	TGTGCCAGCAGCTTATCTATCTTGATAGGAGGGGCCTACGAGCAGTACTTC
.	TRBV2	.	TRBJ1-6	CASSEAPRDGSPLHF	TGTGCCAGCAGTGAAGCGCCTAGGGACGGTTCACCCCTCCACTTT
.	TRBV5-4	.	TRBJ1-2	CASSLFSGSLGLDGYTF	TGTGCCAGCAGCTTGTTTTCAGGGTCTTTAGGGTTAGATGGCTACACCTTC
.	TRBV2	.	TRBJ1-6	CASSAGGVSPLHF	TGTGCCAGCAGTGCGGGGGGCGTTTCACCCCTCCACTTT
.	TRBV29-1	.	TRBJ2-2	CSVIGLLTGELFF	TGCAGCGTTATCGGGCTTTTAACCGGGGAGCTGTTTTTT
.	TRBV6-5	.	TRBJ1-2	CASSLVGEGYGYTF	TGTGCCAGCAGTTTAGTTGGGGAGGGCTATGGCTACACCTTC
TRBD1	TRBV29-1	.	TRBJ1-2	CSVPQGTYGYTF	TGCAGCGTCCCACAGGGGACGTATGGCTACACCTTC
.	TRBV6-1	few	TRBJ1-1	CASSEAPSEAFF	TGTGCCAGCAGTGAAGCGCCCAGTGAAGCTTTCTTT
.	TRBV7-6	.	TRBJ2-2	CASSPNRGTITGELFF	TGTGCCAGCAGCCCAAACCGGGGGACAATAACCGGGGAGCTGTTTTTT
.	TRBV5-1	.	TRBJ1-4	CASSGGTASYEKLFF	TGCGCCAGCAGCGGCGGGACCGCCAGTTATGAAAAACTGTTTTTT
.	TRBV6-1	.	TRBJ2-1	CASSERASEPYNEQFF	TGTGCCAGCAGTGAAAGAGCGAGCGAACCGTACAATGAGCAGTTCTTC
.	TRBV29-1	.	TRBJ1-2	CSAKGGGPDGYTF	TGCAGCGCCAAGGGAGGGGGGCCAGATGGCTACACCTTC
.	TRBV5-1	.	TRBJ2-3	CASKGGADTQYF	TGCGCCAGCAAGGGGGGCGCAGATACGCAGTATTTT
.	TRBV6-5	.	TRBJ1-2	CASSYSRGIYGYTF	TGTGCCAGCAGTTACTCCAGGGGAATCTATGGCTACACCTTC
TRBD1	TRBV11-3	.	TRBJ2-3	CASSPGQGYTDTQYF	TGTGCCAGCAGCCCCGGACAGGGCTACACAGATACGCAGTATTTT
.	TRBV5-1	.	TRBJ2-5	CASSFGADKGYF	TGCGCCAGCAGCTTCGGGGCGGACAAGGGGTACTTC
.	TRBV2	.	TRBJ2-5	CASSEAYQETQYF	TGTGCCAGCAGTGAAGCGTACCAAGAGACCCAGTACTTC
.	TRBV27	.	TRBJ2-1	CASSKGWNEQFF	TGTGCCAGCAGTAAGGGTTGGAATGAGCAGTTCTTC
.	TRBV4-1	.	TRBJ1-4	CASRRVGGSKKLFF	TGCGCCAGCAGAAGGGTAGGAGGGTCTAAAAAACTGTTTTTT
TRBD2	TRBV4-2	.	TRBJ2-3	CASSQAGGPGDTQYF	TGTGCCAGCAGCCAGGCGGGGGGGCCGGGAGATACGCAGTATTTT
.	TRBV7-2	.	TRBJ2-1	CASSSREGALPSYNEQFF	TGTGCCAGCAGCTCACGCGAGGGAGCCCTGCCCTCCTACAATGAGCAGTTCTTC
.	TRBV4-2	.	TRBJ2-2	CASSQTPGEANTGELFF	TGTGCCAGCAGCCAAACCCCGGGAGAGGCGAACACCGGGGAGCTGTTTTTT
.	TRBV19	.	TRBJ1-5	CASSIDLVEGGYSNQPQHF	TGTGCCAGTAGTATAGATCTGGTCGAGGGGGGCTATAGCAATCAGCCCCAGCATTTT
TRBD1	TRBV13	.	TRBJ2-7	CASSRSRDRGRLEYF	TGTGCCAGCAGCCGTAGTCGGGACAGGGGTCGTCTGGAGTACTTC
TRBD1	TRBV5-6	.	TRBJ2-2	CASIGTGGTGELFF	TGTGCCAGCATCGGGACAGGTGGGACCGGGGAGCTGTTTTTT
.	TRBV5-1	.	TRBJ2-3	CASSPQGGSSTDTQYF	TGCGCCAGCAGCCCTCAGGGGGGATCTAGCACAGATACGCAGTATTTT
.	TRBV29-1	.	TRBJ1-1	CSPPRGGLNTEAFF	TGCAGCCCCCCCCGCGGTGGCTTGAACACTGAAGCTTTCTTT
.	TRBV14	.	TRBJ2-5	CASSVGHAGETQYF	TGTGCCAGCAGCGTCGGACACGCCGGAGAGACCCAGTACTTC
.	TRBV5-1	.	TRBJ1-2	CASSPPDRLWGYTF	TGCGCCAGCAGCCCGCCCGACAGGCTCTGGGGCTACACCTTC
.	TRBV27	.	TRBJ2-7	CASSRGGGFLAYEQYF	TGTGCCAGCAGCCGAGGAGGGGGTTTCTTAGCCTACGAGCAGTACTTC
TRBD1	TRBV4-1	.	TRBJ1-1	CASSPRQGASEAFF	TGCGCCAGCAGCCCTAGACAGGGGGCCTCTGAAGCTTTCTTT
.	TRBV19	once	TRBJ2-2	CASSHGLAGELFF	TGTGCCAGTAGCCATGGCTTGGCGGGGGAGCTGTTTTTT
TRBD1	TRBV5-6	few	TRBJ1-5	CASSLFTGVYPQPQHF	TGTGCCAGCAGCTTGTTTACAGGGGTGTATCCTCAGCCCCAGCATTTT
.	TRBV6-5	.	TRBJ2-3	CASSYSGTDTQYF	TGTGCCAGCAGTTACTCCGGCACAGATACGCAGTATTTT
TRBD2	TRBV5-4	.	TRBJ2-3	CASSLVLQRGDADTQYF	TGTGCCAGCAGCTTGGTCCTCCAGCGGGGGGATGCAGATACGCAGTATTTT
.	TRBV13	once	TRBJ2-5	CASSGWGDTQYF	TGTGCCAGCAGCGGATGGGGGGACACCCAGTACTTC
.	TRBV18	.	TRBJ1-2	CASSILRVDYGYTF	TGTGCCAGCTCTATACTAAGGGTGGACTATGGCTACACCTTC
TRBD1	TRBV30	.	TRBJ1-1	CALKGGEFHTEAFF	TGTGCCTTGAAAGGGGGCGAATTTCACACTGAAGCTTTCTTT
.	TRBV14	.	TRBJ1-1	CASSHGRGGRSEAFF	TGTGCCAGCAGCCACGGCCGGGGGGGTAGATCTGAAGCTTTCTTT
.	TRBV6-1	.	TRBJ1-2	CASSEYLYGYTF	TGTGCCAGCAGTGAATATCTTTACGGCTACACCTTC
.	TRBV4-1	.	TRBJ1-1	CASSPLGTVNTEAFF	TGCGCCAGCAGCCCCTTAGGCACAGTTAACACTGAAGCTTTCTTT
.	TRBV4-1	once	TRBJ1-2	CASSQRTPPAQNYGYTF	TGCGCCAGCAGCCAAAGAACCCCCCCGGCCCAAAACTATGGCTACACCTTC